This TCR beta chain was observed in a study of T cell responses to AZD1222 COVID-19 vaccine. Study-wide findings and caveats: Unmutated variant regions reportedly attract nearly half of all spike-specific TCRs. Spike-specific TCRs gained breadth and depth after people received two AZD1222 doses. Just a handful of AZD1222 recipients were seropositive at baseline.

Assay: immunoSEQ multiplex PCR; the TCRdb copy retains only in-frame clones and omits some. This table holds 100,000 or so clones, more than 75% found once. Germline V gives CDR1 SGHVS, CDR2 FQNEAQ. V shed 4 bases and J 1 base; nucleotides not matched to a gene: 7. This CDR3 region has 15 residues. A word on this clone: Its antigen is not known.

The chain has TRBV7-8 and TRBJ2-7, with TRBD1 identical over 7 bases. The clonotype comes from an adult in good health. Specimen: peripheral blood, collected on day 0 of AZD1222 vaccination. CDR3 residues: CASSSLQGWSYEQYF. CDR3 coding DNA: TGTGCCAGCAGCTCATTACAGGGGTGGTCCTACGAGCAGTACTTC.